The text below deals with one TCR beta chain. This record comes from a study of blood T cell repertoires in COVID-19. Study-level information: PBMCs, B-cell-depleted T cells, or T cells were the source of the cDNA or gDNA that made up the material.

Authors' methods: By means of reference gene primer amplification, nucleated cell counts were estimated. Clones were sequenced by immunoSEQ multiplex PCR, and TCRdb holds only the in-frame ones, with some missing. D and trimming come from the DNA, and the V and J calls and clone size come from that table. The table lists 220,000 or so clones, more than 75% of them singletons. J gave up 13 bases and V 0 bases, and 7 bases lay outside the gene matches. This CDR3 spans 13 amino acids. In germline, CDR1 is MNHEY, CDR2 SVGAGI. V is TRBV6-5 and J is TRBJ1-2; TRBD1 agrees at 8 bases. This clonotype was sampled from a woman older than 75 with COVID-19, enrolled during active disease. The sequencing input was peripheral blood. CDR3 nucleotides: TGTGCCAGCAGTTACTCTACAGGGGGGACTGGCACCTTC. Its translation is CASSYSTGGTGTF.